This paragraph covers one T cell receptor (beta chain) sequence. Its antigen is currently unknown. The conserved final phenylalanine or tryptophan is absent from the CDR3, which likely points to a read error. No DNA is shown, since the ends of the CDR3 on it are uncertain; the CDR3 is the one TCRdb lists. This specimen comes from a study of CD8+CD57+ T cells in acquired aplastic anemia. Across the whole study: The mean DNA yield obtained from sorted CD4+ and CD8+ cells came to about 3 ug. About 10 million reads, on average, were obtained for CD4+ cells from healthy donors. Regarding the study as a whole: Both patients and controls carried the same twenty-nine CD8+ CDR3 sequences.

Genomic DNA, serving as template, underwent TCR beta VDJ and CDR3 profiling. TCRdb re-derived calls from the reads in MiXCR, one entry per CDR3 protein. In the table there are 400,000 to 500,000 distinct CDR3 sequences, roughly 68% of which are singletons. The sequencing sample was made of sorted CD4+, CD8+, or CD8+CD57+ T cells (not recorded which) from PBMCs. The TCR sequence derives from a human donor in good health, serving as a control.

Here the CDR3 reads CASSLDAQEASNS. The chain combines TRBV7-3 with TRBJ2-7; the table's D call, TRBD1, was not checked against the DNA. With termini counted, the CDR3 has 13 amino acids. The germline V gene encodes CDR1 SGHTA and CDR2 FQGTGA.